These T cell receptor beta chains were read from a single sample in a study of CD8+CD57+ T cells in acquired aplastic anemia. TCRdb re-called the reads with MiXCR, one entry per CDR3 protein. Altogether 98,000 or so distinct CDR3 sequences are present, 40% to 60% being singletons, with the ten largest covering approximately 32%. The sequenced sample was sorted CD4+, CD8+, or CD8+CD57+ T cells (not recorded which) from PBMCs. The receptors come from a human donor in good health, serving as a control. CDR3s include the opening cysteine and the closing phenylalanine or tryptophan. The D gene is left open where the match is weak. Clone size is stated in some rows and not others, as once, few, many or a class when expanded.

d_call,v_call,j_call,clone_size,cdr3_aa,cdr3_nt
TRBD1,TRBV6-5,TRBJ2-7,many,CASSFQGAAYEQYF,TGTGCCAGCAGTTTCCAGGGGGCGGCCTACGAGCAGTACTTC
TRBD1,TRBV25-1,TRBJ1-2,.,CASSELLGRGSYGYTF,TGTGCCAGCAGTGAATTATTGGGCAGGGGGAGCTATGGCTACACCTTC
.,TRBV9,TRBJ2-5,once,CASSLPLGDDSQETQYF,TGTGCCAGCAGCCTCCCCTTGGGGGACGACAGCCAAGAGACCCAGTACTTC
.,TRBV25-1,TRBJ2-7,.,CASSGGGRGLSYEQYF,TGTGCCAGCAGTGGGGGGGGCAGGGGGCTCTCCTACGAGCAGTACTTC
.,TRBV2,TRBJ2-7,.,CASSDRSYEQYF,TGTGCCAGCAGTGACAGAAGTTACGAGCAGTACTTC
.,TRBV2,TRBJ1-6,.,CASSADNQNSPLHF,TGTGCCAGCAGTGCGGACAATCAAAATTCACCCCTCCACTTT
TRBD1,TRBV29-1,TRBJ2-3,.,CSATGTESTDTQYF,TGCAGCGCGACCGGGACAGAAAGCACAGATACGCAGTATTTT
.,TRBV27,TRBJ1-1,many,CASSLDTTGTEAFF,TGTGCCAGCAGTCTGGACACGACGGGCACTGAAGCTTTCTTT
TRBD2,TRBV5-1,TRBJ2-3,once,CTSTLAGGITDTQYF,TGCACCAGCACCTTAGCGGGGGGGATCACAGATACGCAGTATTTT
.,TRBV12-3/TRBV12-4,TRBJ1-6,many,CASRFQDSLNSPLHF,TGTGCCAGCAGATTCCAGGACAGTCTTAATTCACCCCTCCACTTT
TRBD2,TRBV2,TRBJ2-1,.,CASLSSGGNNEQFF,TGTGCCAGCTTAAGTAGCGGGGGAAACAATGAGCAGTTCTTC
TRBD2,TRBV7-3,TRBJ2-3,many,CASSLVGGSTDTQYF,TGTGCCAGCAGCTTGGTGGGGGGGTCCACAGATACGCAGTATTTT
.,TRBV2,TRBJ1-5,.,CASSAGTPQNQPQHF,TGTGCCAGCAGCGCAGGGACACCTCAAAATCAGCCCCAGCATTTT